The next 18 T cell receptor beta chains were all read from a single sample in a study of blood T cells in healthy people across ages. Through a sample-barcoded 5' primer and a J-beta primer mix, a second PCR was run for roughly 6 to 11 cycles. TCRdb recomputed calls from the 5' RACE reads with MiXCR, one row per CDR3 protein. The sample includes about a million distinct CDR3 sequences, around two fifths seen only once; the top ten take over 10%. The sample was blood. These receptors came from a man aged 18 to 29 in good health.

A note on this clonotype: A much larger clone sits a single nucleotide away, making a read error possible. This rearrangement joins TRBV7-2 to TRBJ2-1; D uncertain. CDR1 SGHTA and CDR2 FQGNSA come from the germline V gene. CDR3 length equals 11 residues. Trimming took 6 bases from V and 8 from J, leaving 8 bases between them. In DNA, the CDR3 is TGTGCCAGCAGAACGAACCATGAGCAGTTCTTC. Amino acids: CASRTNHEQFF. Based on the CDR3 plus reference TRBV7-2 and TRBJ2-1, the full variable domain is GAGVSQSPSNKVTEKGKDVELRCDPISGHTALYWYRQSLGQGLEFLIYFQGNSAPDKSGLPSDRFSAERTGGSVSTLTIQRTQQEDSAVYLCASRTNHEQFFGPGTRLTVL.

The gene calls are TRBV12-3 or TRBV12-4 and TRBJ2-5; the D gene is possibly TRBD2 (6 bases). The CDR3 loop spans 14 amino acids. Trimming removed 6 bases at V and 2 bases at J, with 13 bases between. The CDR3 DNA reads as TGTGCCAGCAGCCGGACTACCAAACAAGAGACCCAGTACTTC. Protein product: CASSRTTKQETQYF.

The V call is TRBV11-2, the J call TRBJ2-7; 8 bases map to TRBD2. Trimming took 6 bases from V and 12 from J; bases not matched to a gene: 16. This CDR3 is built from 14 residues. Germline V gives CDR1 SGHAT, CDR2 FQNNGV. The CDR3 is CASSSGTSTETRYF. The CDR3, as DNA: TGTGCCAGCAGTTCCGGGACTAGTACGGAGACCCGGTACTTC.

The rearrangement links TRBV19 to TRBJ1-4; D call uncertain. V was shortened by 7 bases and J by 8 bases, with 11 bases between the two germline ends. The CDR3 spans 12 residues. Germline-derived CDR1 and CDR2 are LNHDA and SQIVND (reference sequence). CDR3 region: CASKRGGEKLFF. The DNA for the CDR3 is TGTGCCAGTAAACGGGGAGGGGAAAAACTGTTTTTT.

Regarding this clonotype: One end of the junction varies from germline; a read error may be responsible. The rearrangement joins TRBV28 to TRBJ1-2, with 7 bases lining up with TRBD1. This CDR3 is built from 13 residues. Germline lookup yields CDR1 MDHEN and CDR2 SYDVKM. This CDR3 reads CASSTQGNYGHTF. The CDR3 DNA reads TGTGCCAGCAGTACACAGGGGAACTATGGCCACACCTTC.

Note on this clonotype: Germline and junction disagree at one end, which may indicate a read error. J is TRBJ1-2 and V is TRBV10-3; perhaps TRBD1 as D (6 bases). This CDR3 contains 15 residues. Germline-derived CDR1 and CDR2 are ENHRY and SYGVKD. CDR3 in DNA: TGTGCCACCAGTGAGCGGGACACTGGTAACTATGGCTACACCTTC. This codes for CATSERDTGNYGYTF.

The chain joins TRBV5-1 to TRBJ1-3, with unresolved D. The CDR3 covers 13 residues. The germline V gene has CDR1 SGHRS and CDR2 YFSETQ. Between the trimmed V and J ends, which lost 4 bases and 0 bases, there was a span of 5 bases. CDR3 coding DNA: TGCGCCAGCAGCCAAAACTCTGGAAACACCATATATTTT. Translating gives CASSQNSGNTIYF.

On this clonotype: Just one base apart from a much larger clone, this may be a read error. The V and J genes are TRBV4-3 and TRBJ2-1; D is possibly TRBD2 (6 bases). The J call could be wrong; TRBJ2-7 is a better fit for the DNA end. Germline assignment: CDR1 LGHNA and CDR2 YSLEER. There are 16 residues in the CDR3. The chain's CDR3 is CASSQDRASVYNEQYF. For the CDR3, the DNA is TGCGCCAGCAGCCAAGATCGGGCTAGCGTGTACAATGAGCAGTACTTC.

This clonotype appeared many times. The V and J genes are TRBV7-2 and TRBJ2-7; 8 nucleotides line up with TRBD1. CDR1 is SGHTA and CDR2 is FQGNSA in the germline V gene. CDR3 size: 14 residues. The trim removed 7 bases at V and 1 base at J, leaving 6 bases unmatched. The CDR3 here is CASTKQGGSYEQYF. In nucleotides, the CDR3 is TGTGCCAGCACGAAACAGGGGGGTTCCTACGAGCAGTACTTC.

The rearrangement joins TRBV20-1 to TRBJ2-5; 8 bases are a match to TRBD2. This CDR3 has 13 residues. CDR1 and CDR2 (germline): DFQATT, SNEGSKA (reference sequence). J was trimmed by 11 bases and V by 6 bases; bases with no gene match: 14. CDR3 protein: CSATGTRKNEQYF. As DNA, the CDR3 is TGCAGTGCGACCGGGACTAGAAAAAATGAGCAGTACTTC.

This clonotype has a handful of counts. This chain connects TRBV6-5 to TRBJ2-1; unclear D gene. V lost 0 bases and J 6 bases, leaving 12 bases between the germline ends. The CDR3 has 15 residues. The V gene's germline CDR1 is MNHEY and CDR2 SVGAGI. The CDR3 DNA sequence: TGTGCCAGCAGTTACTCCAAGGGAACGACCAATGAGCAGTTCTTC. This translates into CASSYSKGTTNEQFF.

The rearrangement uses TRBV4-3 and TRBJ2-1; no clear D gene. Germline V gene lookup returns CDR1 LGHNA and CDR2 YSLEER. This CDR3 has 13 residues. The V end was cut by 1 base, the J end by 9 bases, with 10 bases between. The CDR3 bases are TGCGCCAGCAGCCAAGCAGAACAGCGTGAGCAGTTCTTC. Translated: CASSQAEQREQFF.

V gene TRBV11-2 combines with J gene TRBJ1-2; TRBD1 aligns across 12 bases. This CDR3 has 17 amino acids. Losses at the gene ends were 4 bases for V and 3 bases for J; bases not matched to a gene: 9. The germline V gene encodes CDR1 SGHAT and CDR2 FQNNGV. Here the CDR3 DNA reads TGTGCCAGCAGCTCATATCAGGGACAGGGGGCGTACTATGGCTACACCTTC. Protein: CASSSYQGQGAYYGYTF.

V and J are TRBV4-3 and TRBJ2-1; 8 bases match TRBD2. The V gene end was trimmed by 1 base and the J gene end by 6 bases; junction bases not matched to a gene: 5. Per germline, CDR1 LGHNA and CDR2 YSLEER. The CDR3 totals 15 residues. CDR3 sequence (DNA): TGCGCCAGCAGCCAAGTTGACGGGGGGGCCAATGAGCAGTTCTTC. Its protein product is CASSQVDGGANEQFF.

V and J are TRBV6-2 or TRBV6-3 and TRBJ2-3; the D gene could be TRBD1 or TRBD2 (5 bases each). V dropped 4 bases and J dropped 4 bases, with 18 bases sitting between them. Germline assignment: CDR1 MNHEY and CDR2 SVGEGT. CDR3 size: 16 residues. The CDR3 nucleotides are TGTGCCAGCAGTTGGATGGCCGGGGCTAGTCCAGATACGCAGTATTTT. Translating it yields CASSWMAGASPDTQYF.

The rearrangement joins TRBV7-2 to TRBJ2-7; D is ambiguous. Near its end, the DNA agrees better with TRBJ2-5, so the J call may be wrong. The CDR3 contains 15 residues. The germline V gene has CDR1 SGHTA and CDR2 FQGNSA. CDR3 DNA sequence: TGTGCCAGCAGCTACCGACCATCCCCGGGAGAGACCCAGTACTTC. The encoded protein is CASSYRPSPGETQYF.

This clonotype was picked up a small number of times. DNA of the CDR3: TGTGCCAGCAGTAGCCAGACATTTAGCACAGATACGCAGTATTTT. This gives the protein CASSSQTFSTDTQYF. The chain carries TRBV27 and TRBJ2-3; unclear D gene. CDR1 is MNHEY and CDR2 is SMNVEV in the germline V gene (reference sequence). CDR3 size: 15 residues. The ends were cut back, 5 bases at V and 0 bases at J, with 12 bases in the middle.

This clonotype was recorded at least ten times. The chain recombines TRBV6-5 with TRBJ2-3; 11 bases match TRBD2. Germline V CDR1 and CDR2: MNHEY, SVGAGI. The CDR3 is 14 residues long. Trimming at V came to 6 bases and at J to 6 bases, leaving 5 bases not matched to a gene. CDR3 region: CASSPTSGKDTQYF. The CDR3, as DNA: TGTGCCAGCAGCCCGACTAGCGGGAAGGATACGCAGTATTTT.